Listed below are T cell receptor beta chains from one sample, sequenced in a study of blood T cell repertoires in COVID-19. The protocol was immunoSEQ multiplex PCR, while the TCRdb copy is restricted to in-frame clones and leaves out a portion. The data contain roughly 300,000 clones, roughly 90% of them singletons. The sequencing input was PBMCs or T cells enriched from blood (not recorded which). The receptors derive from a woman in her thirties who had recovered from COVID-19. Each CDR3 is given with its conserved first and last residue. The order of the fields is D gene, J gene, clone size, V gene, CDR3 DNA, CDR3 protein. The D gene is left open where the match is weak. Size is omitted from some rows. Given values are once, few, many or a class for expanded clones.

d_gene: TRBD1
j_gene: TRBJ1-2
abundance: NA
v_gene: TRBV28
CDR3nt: TGTGCCAGCAGTTTTAGGGGGCTCATCTATGGCTACACCTTC
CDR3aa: CASSFRGLIYGYTF

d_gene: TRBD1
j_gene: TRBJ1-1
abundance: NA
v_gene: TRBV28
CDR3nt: TGTGCCAGCAGTTTATTCGGGACAGGGGGTGTGGTCACTGAAGCTTTCTTT
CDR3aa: CASSLFGTGGVVTEAFF

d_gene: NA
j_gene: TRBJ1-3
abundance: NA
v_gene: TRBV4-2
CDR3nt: TGTGCCAGCAGCCAGAGGACTGTATCTGGAAACACCATATATTTT
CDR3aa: CASSQRTVSGNTIYF

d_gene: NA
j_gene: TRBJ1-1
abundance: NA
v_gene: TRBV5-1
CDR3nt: TGCGCCAGCAGCTTGGATCGGGGGAACACTGAAGCTTTCTTT
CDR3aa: CASSLDRGNTEAFF

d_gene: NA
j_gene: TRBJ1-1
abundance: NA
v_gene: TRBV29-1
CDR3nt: TGCAGCGTTGCGGTGATCGCGAACACTGAAGCTTTCTTT
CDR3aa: CSVAVIANTEAFF

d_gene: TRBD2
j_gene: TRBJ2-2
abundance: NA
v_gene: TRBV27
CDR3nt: TGTGCCAGCAGGACTAGCGGGACCGGGGAGCTGTTTTTT
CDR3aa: CASRTSGTGELFF

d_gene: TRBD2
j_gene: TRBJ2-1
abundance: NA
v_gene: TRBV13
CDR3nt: TGTGCCAGCAGCTTTCAAGTAGCGGGAGTACTGGGTGAGCAGTTCTTC
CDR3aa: CASSFQVAGVLGEQFF

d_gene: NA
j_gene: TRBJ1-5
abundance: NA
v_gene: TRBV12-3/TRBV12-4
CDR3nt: TGTGCCAGCAGTTTCGGGGGAAATCAGCCCCAGCATTTT
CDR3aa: CASSFGGNQPQHF

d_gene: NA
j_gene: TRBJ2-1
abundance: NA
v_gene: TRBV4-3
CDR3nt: TGCGCCAGCAGCCAAGATACGGGGGGCGCCTACAATGAGCAGTTCTTC
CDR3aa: CASSQDTGGAYNEQFF

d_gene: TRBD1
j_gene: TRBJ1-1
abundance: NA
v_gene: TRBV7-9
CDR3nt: TGTGCCAGCAGCTTAGCCGACAGGGGGAACACTGAAGCTTTCTTT
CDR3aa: CASSLADRGNTEAFF

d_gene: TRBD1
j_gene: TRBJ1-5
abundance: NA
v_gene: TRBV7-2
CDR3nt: TGTGCCAGCAGCTTCGGGACAGCCAATCAGCCCCAGCATTTT
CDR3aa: CASSFGTANQPQHF

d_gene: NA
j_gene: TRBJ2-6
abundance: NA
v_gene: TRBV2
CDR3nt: TGTGCCAGCAGTCGGGGATCTGGGGCCAACGTCCTGACTTTC
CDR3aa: CASSRGSGANVLTF

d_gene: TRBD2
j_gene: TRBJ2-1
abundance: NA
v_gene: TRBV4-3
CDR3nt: TGCGCCAGCAGCCAAGATGGGATGGGTAGCGGGACGCTCTCCTACAATGAGCAGTTCTTC
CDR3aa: CASSQDGMGSGTLSYNEQFF

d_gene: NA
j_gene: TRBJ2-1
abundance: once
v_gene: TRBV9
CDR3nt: TGTGCCAGCAGCCCTCGGGCCTACAATGAGCAGTTCTTC
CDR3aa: CASSPRAYNEQFF

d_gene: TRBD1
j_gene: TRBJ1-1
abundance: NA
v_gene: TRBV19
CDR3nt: TGTGCCAGTAGGCCGACAGGGGTATGGACTGAAGCTTTCTTT
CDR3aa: CASRPTGVWTEAFF

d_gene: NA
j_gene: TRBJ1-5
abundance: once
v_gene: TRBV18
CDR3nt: TGTGCCAGCTCTCGTAGTCCGCGTGTCGTGGATCAGCCCCAGCATTTT
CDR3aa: CASSRSPRVVDQPQHF

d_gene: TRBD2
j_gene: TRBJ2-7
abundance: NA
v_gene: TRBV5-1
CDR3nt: TGCGCCAGCAGGCCCGGGGGGGCCTTATACGAGCAGTACTTC
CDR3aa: CASRPGGALYEQYF

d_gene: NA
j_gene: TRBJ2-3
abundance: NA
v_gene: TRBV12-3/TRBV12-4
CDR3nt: TGTGCCAGCAGAGGAGGGCGGGAAGATACGCAGTATTTT
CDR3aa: CASRGGREDTQYF

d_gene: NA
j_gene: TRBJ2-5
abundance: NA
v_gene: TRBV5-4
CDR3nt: TGTGCCAGCAGTCTCCCAACTCAAGAGACCCAGTACTTC
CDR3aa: CASSLPTQETQYF

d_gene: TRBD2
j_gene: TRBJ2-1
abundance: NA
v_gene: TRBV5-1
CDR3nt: TGCGCCAGCAGCTTGGCAACTAGCGGGAGTACCAATGAGCAGTTCTTC
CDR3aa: CASSLATSGSTNEQFF

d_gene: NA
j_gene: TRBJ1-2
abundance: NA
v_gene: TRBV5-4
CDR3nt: TGTGCCAGCAGCTTGGCGGGGGGGGCGAACTATGGCTACACCTTC
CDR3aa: CASSLAGGANYGYTF

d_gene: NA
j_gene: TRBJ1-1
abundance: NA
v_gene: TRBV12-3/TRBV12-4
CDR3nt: TGTGCCAGCAGAGGACAGTTAAACACTGAAGCTTTCTTT
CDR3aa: CASRGQLNTEAFF

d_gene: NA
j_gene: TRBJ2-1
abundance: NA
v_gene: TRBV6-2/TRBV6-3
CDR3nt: TGTGCCAGCAGCTCCCCTACTAGCCGTCTCGGAAATGAGCAGTTCTTC
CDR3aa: CASSSPTSRLGNEQFF

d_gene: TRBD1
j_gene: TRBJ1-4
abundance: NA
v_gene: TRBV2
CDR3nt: TGTGCCAGCACAGGACAGGGGGGTGAAAAACTGTTTTTT
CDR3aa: CASTGQGGEKLFF

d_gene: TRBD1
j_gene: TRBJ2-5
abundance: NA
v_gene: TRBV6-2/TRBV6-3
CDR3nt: TGTGCCAGCAGTTCCGGGACAGGGACGGGGTACCAAGAGACCCAGTACTTC
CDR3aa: CASSSGTGTGYQETQYF

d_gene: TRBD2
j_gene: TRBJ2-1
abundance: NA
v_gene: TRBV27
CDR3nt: TGTGCCAGCAGTACCCTAGCGGGTCACAATGAGCAGTTCTTC
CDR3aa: CASSTLAGHNEQFF

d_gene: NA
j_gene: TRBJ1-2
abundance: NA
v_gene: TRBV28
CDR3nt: TGTGCCAGCAGCAGGTTTGAGGGTTTTGGCTACACCTTC
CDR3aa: CASSRFEGFGYTF

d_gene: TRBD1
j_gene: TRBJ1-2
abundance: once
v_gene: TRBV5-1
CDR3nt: TGCGCCAGCAGCTTGGGTGGACAGGATCCGGCCACCTTC
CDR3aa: CASSLGGQDPATF

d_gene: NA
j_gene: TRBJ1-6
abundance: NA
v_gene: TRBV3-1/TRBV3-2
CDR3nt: TGTGCCAGCAGCTCCGACTCGCAGGGCTGGAATTCACCCCTCCACTTT
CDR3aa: CASSSDSQGWNSPLHF

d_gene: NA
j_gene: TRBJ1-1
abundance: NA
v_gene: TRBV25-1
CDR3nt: TGTGCCAGCAGTGAATCGGGTCCAAGGGGATCGGCTTTCTTT
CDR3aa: CASSESGPRGSAFF

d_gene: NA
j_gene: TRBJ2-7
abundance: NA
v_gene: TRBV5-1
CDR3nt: TGCGCCAGCAGCTGGGGGGACGGGGACTACGAGCAGTACTTC
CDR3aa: CASSWGDGDYEQYF

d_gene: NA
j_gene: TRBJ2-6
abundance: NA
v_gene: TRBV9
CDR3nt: TGTGCCAGCAGCGTGGAGCTAGGGGGAGCTGGGGCCAACGTCCTGACTTTC
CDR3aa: CASSVELGGAGANVLTF

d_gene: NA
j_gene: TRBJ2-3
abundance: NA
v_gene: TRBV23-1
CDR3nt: TGCGCCAGCAGTTCAATAACGACAGGTTCCGATACGCAGTATTTT
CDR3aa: CASSSITTGSDTQYF

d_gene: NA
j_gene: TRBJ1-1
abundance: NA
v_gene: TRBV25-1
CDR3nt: TGTGCCTTAAAACCAAAAGTCCCATCTGCTGCGGACACTGAAGCTTTCTTT
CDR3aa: CALKPKVPSAADTEAFF

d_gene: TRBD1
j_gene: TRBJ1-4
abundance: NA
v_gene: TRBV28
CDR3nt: TGTGCCAGCAGTTTCTCCTCCGGGACAGGGATTGAAAAACTGTTTTTT
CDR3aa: CASSFSSGTGIEKLFF

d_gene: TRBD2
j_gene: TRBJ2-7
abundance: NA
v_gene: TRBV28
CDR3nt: TGTGCCAGCTTCCCGGGGGGGGCGGGACGACGGCAGTACTTC
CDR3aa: CASFPGGAGRRQYF

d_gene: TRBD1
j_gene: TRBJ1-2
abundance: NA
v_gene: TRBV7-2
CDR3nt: TGTGCCAGCAGCTATACAGGGGACTATGGCTACACCTTC
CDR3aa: CASSYTGDYGYTF

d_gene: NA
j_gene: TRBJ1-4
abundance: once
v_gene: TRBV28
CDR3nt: TGTGCCAGCAGTTCCCCCGGGGGGCGTGAGGAAAAACTGTTTTTT
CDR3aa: CASSSPGGREEKLFF

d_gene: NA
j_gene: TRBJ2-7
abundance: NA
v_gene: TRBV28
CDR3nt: TGTGCCAGCAGTTCAGGAACCTACGAGCAGTACTTC
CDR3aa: CASSSGTYEQYF

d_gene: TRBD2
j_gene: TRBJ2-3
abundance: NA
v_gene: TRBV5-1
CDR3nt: TGCGCCAGCAGCTTGGCTTCTAGCGGGAACACAGATACGCAGTATTTT
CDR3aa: CASSLASSGNTDTQYF

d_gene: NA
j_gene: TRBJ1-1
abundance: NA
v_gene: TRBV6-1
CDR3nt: TGTGCCAGCAGTGAAGTGGGCAAGTCACCTGAAGCTTTCTTT
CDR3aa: CASSEVGKSPEAFF

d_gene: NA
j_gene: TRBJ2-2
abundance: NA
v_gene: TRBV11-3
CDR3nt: TGTGCCAGCAGACCCCTACCAGGGAGGACGGGCACCGGGGAGCTGTTTTTT
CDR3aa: CASRPLPGRTGTGELFF

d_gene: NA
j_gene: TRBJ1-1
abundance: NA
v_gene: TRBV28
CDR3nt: TGTGCCAGCAGTTTTCTTTCAGGCGGAGGAGCTTTCTTT
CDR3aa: CASSFLSGGGAFF

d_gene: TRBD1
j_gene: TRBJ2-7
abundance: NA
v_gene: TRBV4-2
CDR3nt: TGTGCCAGCAGCCAAGAAGGACAGGGGGCCTGGGAGCAGTACTTC
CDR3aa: CASSQEGQGAWEQYF

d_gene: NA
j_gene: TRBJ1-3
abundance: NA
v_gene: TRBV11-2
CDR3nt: TGTGCCAGCAGAGACGGACAAGGCTCTGGAAACACCATATATTTT
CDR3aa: CASRDGQGSGNTIYF

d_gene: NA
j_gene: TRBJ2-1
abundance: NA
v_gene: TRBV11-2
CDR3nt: TGTGCCAGCAACCACAGGGCCCCTGAGCAGTTCTTC
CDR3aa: CASNHRAPEQFF

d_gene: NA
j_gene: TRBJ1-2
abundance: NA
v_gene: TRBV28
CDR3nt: TGTGCCAGCAGGGGAGGGGGGGCAATTGGGTTCTATGGCTACACCTTC
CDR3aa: CASRGGGAIGFYGYTF

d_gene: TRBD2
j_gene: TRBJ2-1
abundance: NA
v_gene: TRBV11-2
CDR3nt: TGTGCCAGCAGAGAAGATAGCGGGAGTAGGTACAATGAGCAGTTCTTC
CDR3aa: CASREDSGSRYNEQFF

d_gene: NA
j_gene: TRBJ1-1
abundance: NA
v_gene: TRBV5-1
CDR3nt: TGCGCCAGCAGCCAAGGACAGAACACTGAAGCTTTCTTT
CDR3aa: CASSQGQNTEAFF

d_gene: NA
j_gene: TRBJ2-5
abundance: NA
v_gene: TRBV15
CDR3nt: TGTGCCACCAGCAGAGATCGGCTAGCCCGTCGAGAGACCCAGTACTTC
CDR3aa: CATSRDRLARRETQYF

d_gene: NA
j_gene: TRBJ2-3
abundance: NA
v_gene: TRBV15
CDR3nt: TGTGCCACCAGCTTCCTGTCAGCGGCCACAGATACGCAGTATTTT
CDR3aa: CATSFLSAATDTQYF